One TCR beta chain is described in this entry. This specimen belongs to a study of technical replicates of blood from several donors. The CDR3 is 16 amino acids. Germline V gene sequence: CDR1 SGHKS, CDR2 YYEKEE (reference sequence). Trimming shortened V by 2 bases and J by 0 bases, and 12 bases separated the two germline ends. Generated by immunoSEQ multiplex PCR, the TCRdb table keeps only in-frame clones and is missing some. Among some 76,000 clones, 94% were seen once, and the ten largest hold roughly 0.37%. V gene TRBV5-5 combines with J gene TRBJ1-5; no clear D. The clonotype comes from a human donor in good health. The specimen sequenced was T cells isolated from PBMCs. The CDR3 reads CASSLLSVPSNQPQHF. In DNA form, the CDR3 reads TGTGCCAGCAGCTTATTATCGGTCCCTAGCAATCAGCCCCAGCATTTT.